What follows are 27 T cell receptor beta chains derived from one specimen sequenced in a study of tissue T cells after allogeneic stem cell transplantation (dated by TCRdb to the early 2020s). The library was produced with the immunoSEQ multiplex PCR assay. The clones in this table, taken by TCRdb from immuneACCESS, are in-frame only. Not every clone is retained; where verified, under half of the shortfall comes from an unresolved V gene, and the cause of the rest is unknown. Counted in this sample were about 48,000 clones; approximately 73% of them appeared once. The ten largest clones add up to roughly 0.59% of the sample. The material sequenced was sorted cells pooled from one or two spleens. These receptors all stem from a pool of C57BL/6 mice in good health.

As concerns this clone: Gene names are mouse gene names. With the read ending 1 residue before the CDR3 end, the germline J gene is used to fill in that end. The V gene is TRBV16, the J gene TRBJ2-1; D might be TRBD1 (6 bases). The CDR3 has 15 residues. Trimming left V 0 bases short and J 5 bases short, with 11 bases between. Germline CDR1 SGHSA, CDR2 FRNQAP. CDR3: CASSLDSGHNAEQFF. Incomplete CDR3 DNA: TGTGCAAGCAGCTTAGATTCGGGACATAATGCTGAGCAGTTC.

A word on this clone: Gene names are the mouse ones. Coverage ceases 1 residue before the CDR3 finishes, and the germline J gene fills in the end. The gene calls are TRBV15 and TRBJ2-1; TRBD2 matches 9 bases. This CDR3 has 15 residues. Germline CDR1 is SGHND and CDR2 is FRSKSL. The V gene end was trimmed by 1 base and the J gene end by 6 bases; junction bases not matched to a gene: 4. The CDR3 reads CASSLDGGAVAEQFF. Partial CDR3 DNA: TGTGCCAGCAGTTTAGATGGGGGGGCGGTTGCTGAGCAGTTC.

With respect to this clone: Genes and germline are mouse. The CDR3 extends 1 residue past the end of the read, so its final part is completed from the germline J gene. V is TRBV14 and J is TRBJ2-2; the D gene is possibly TRBD1 (5 bases). Trimming cost V 1 base and J 4 bases, with 8 bases left between them. Germline CDR1 reads SGHDT; CDR2 reads FRDEAV. The CDR3 runs 14 residues. Partial CDR3 DNA: TGTGCCAGCAGTTTCGAGGGGTTCACCGGGCAGCTCTAC. Translation: CASSFEGFTGQLY. The entire CDR3 protein is CASSFEGFTGQLYF. Supplemented by reference TRBV14 and TRBJ2-2, the full variable domain reads EAGVTQSPRYAVLQEGQAVSFWCDPISGHDTLYWYQQPRDQGPQLLVYFRDEAVIDNSQLPSDRFSAVRPKGTNSTLKIQSAKQGDTATYLCASSFEGFTGQLYFGEGSKLTVL.

As concerns this clone: Genes here carry mouse names. The CDR3 goes on 1 residue after the read ends, and that part is filled in from the germline J gene. V gene TRBV3 combines with J gene TRBJ2-1; TRBD1 matches at 7 bases. V was pared by 5 bases and J by 4 bases, with 2 bases of the junction left unmatched. CDR3 length: 13 amino acids. CDR1 and CDR2 (germline): SNHLY, FYNGKV (reference sequence). CDR3 residues: CASSDRAYAEQFF. CDR3 DNA, as far as it was read: TGTGCCAGCAGCGACAGGGCGTATGCTGAGCAGTTC.

On this clone itself: Gene names are the mouse ones. The CDR3 end is not reached by the read, which stops 1 residue before it; the germline J gene fills it in. This chain joins TRBV29 and TRBJ2-7, with 11 nucleotides matching TRBD1. From germline, CDR1 is MSHET and CDR2 SYDVDS. Germline trimming cut 7 bases from V and 7 bases from J; bases unmatched to any gene: 3. The CDR3 is 12 amino acids. The covered CDR3 bases are TGTGCTAGCAACCGGGACAGGGGGGAACAGTAC. Translating gives CASNRDRGEQY. The complete CDR3 sequence is CASNRDRGEQYF.

On this clone itself: Any gene name here is a mouse gene name. The CDR3 end falls 1 residue outside the read, so it is completed with the germline J gene. The rearrangement uses TRBV13-2 and TRBJ2-4, with 10 bases matching TRBD2. Trimming removed 0 bases from V and 3 bases from J; junction bases left unmatched: 1. The germline gives CDR1 NNHNN, CDR2 SYGAGS (reference sequence). The CDR3 is made up of 15 amino acids. The CDR3 here is CASGDAGGAQNTLYF. CDR3 bases read: TGTGCCAGCGGTGATGCTGGGGGGGCGCAAAACACCTTGTAC.

On this clone itself: Mouse gene names and germline throughout. The sequence runs out 1 residue before the end of the CDR3; the remainder is reconstructed from the germline J gene. The same CDR3 also results from other DNA sequences found in this sample. The rearrangement joins TRBV1 to TRBJ2-7; the D is unclear. Germline V gene data show CDR1 as NSQYPW and CDR2 as LRSPGD (reference sequence). V dropped 3 bases and J dropped 0 bases, with 0 bases sitting between them. The CDR3 runs 11 residues. The CDR3 loop is CTCSASYEQYF. The covered CDR3 bases are TGCACCTGCAGTGCCTCCTATGAACAGTAC.

This clone has more than one count but fewer than ten. Any gene name here is a mouse gene name. The read finishes 1 residue shy of the CDR3 end, and the germline J gene is used to complete it. The gene calls are TRBV16 and TRBJ2-3, with D perhaps matching TRBD1 or TRBD2 (5 bases each). CDR3 length: 13 residues. The V gene lost 4 bases and the J gene lost 0 bases, with 5 bases spanning the gap. The germline CDR1 and CDR2 sequences are SGHSA and FRNQAP. The CDR3 protein is CASSWDSAETLYF. CDR3 DNA, as far as it was read: TGTGCAAGCAGCTGGGACAGTGCAGAAACGCTGTAT.

As for this clone: Here the gene names and germline are mouse. The read ends 1 residue early relative to the CDR3; the germline J gene fills the gap. V is TRBV26 and J is TRBJ1-6, with D possibly matching TRBD1 (6 bases). TRBJ1-6 is recorded as an ORF, its role being uncertain. The germline V gene encodes CDR1 KGHPV and CDR2 FQNQEV (reference sequence). The length of the CDR3 is 14 residues. Between the trimmed V and J ends, which lost 3 bases and 4 bases, there was a span of 7 bases. The CDR3 sequence is CASSLGQYNSPLYF. The sequenced part of the CDR3 DNA is TGTGCCAGCAGTCTCGGACAGTATAATTCGCCCCTCTAC.

Worth noting for this clone: Gene names and germline refer to mouse. The sequenced fragment ends 1 residue before the CDR3 boundary, so the rest is inferred from the germline J gene. The rearrangement uses TRBV23 and TRBJ2-4; the table's D call of TRBD1 was not tested on the DNA. This CDR3 contains 16 residues. The germline V gene has CDR1 KGHTA and CDR2 FQNQQP. The covered CDR3 bases are TGCTCCAGCAGTCAATCGACCGACAGTAGTCAAAACACCTTGTAC. Its protein product is CSSSQSTDSSQNTLY. The entire CDR3 reads CSSSQSTDSSQNTLYF.

On this clone: Gene names follow the mouse nomenclature. The sequenced fragment ends 1 residue before the CDR3 boundary, so the rest is inferred from the germline J gene. V and J are TRBV2 and TRBJ1-4; possible D gene TRBD1, 6 bases. With 4 bases removed from V and 7 bases from J, the gap between germline ends came to 13 bases. Per the germline V gene, CDR1 is LGHNA and CDR2 is YSYQKL. The CDR3 sequence is 14 residues long. CDR3 bases read: TGTGCCAGCAGCCCTCGGGGGCGCGTCGAAAGATTATTT. Amino acids: CASSPRGRVERLF. In full, the CDR3 is CASSPRGRVERLFF.

About this clone itself: Genes and germline come from the mouse. With the read ending 1 residue before the CDR3 end, the germline J gene is used to fill in that end. This rearrangement joins TRBV16 to TRBJ2-3, with D possibly matching TRBD1 (6 bases). The CDR3 covers 16 residues. In germline, CDR1 is SGHSA, CDR2 FRNQAP. Trimming took 0 bases from V and 1 from J, leaving 11 bases between them. The CDR3: CASSLDRGGGAETLYF. The DNA read from the CDR3 is TGTGCAAGCAGCTTAGATCGAGGGGGAGGTGCAGAAACGCTGTAT.

As regards this clone: The gene symbols are mouse symbols. The CDR3 end lies 1 residue beyond the end of the read and is filled in from the germline J gene. The V gene is TRBV29, the J gene TRBJ1-2; D may be TRBD1 (6 bases). The CDR3 has 14 amino acids. The V and J ends lost 3 bases and 4 bases respectively, with 12 bases between them. Germline loops: CDR1 MSHET, CDR2 SYDVDS. The chain's CDR3 is CASSLGGGGSDYTF. The covered CDR3 bases are TGTGCTAGCAGTTTGGGGGGAGGGGGCTCCGACTACACC.

There are a few counts of this clone. Gene names are mouse gene names. The read terminates 1 residue ahead of where the CDR3 ends, so the germline J gene completes it. The gene calls are TRBV13-2 and TRBJ2-7; TRBD2 aligns across 9 bases. Per germline, CDR1 NNHNN and CDR2 SYGAGS (reference sequence). The V segment lost 0 bases and the J segment 0 bases; nucleotides outside the gene matches: 4. The CDR3 is 16 residues long. The sequenced part of the CDR3 DNA is TGTGCCAGCGGTGATGCTGGGGGGGGGAGCTCCTATGAACAGTAC. It translates to CASGDAGGGSSYEQY. The full CDR3 protein reads CASGDAGGGSSYEQYF.

Comments on this clone: Any gene name here is a mouse gene name. The read finishes 1 residue shy of the CDR3 end, and the germline J gene is used to complete it. The chain recombines TRBV31 with TRBJ2-5, with D hard to call. CDR1 and CDR2 from the germline V gene are GKSSPN and SITVG. CDR3 length equals 12 residues. Deletions cut 0 bases from V and 2 bases from J, with 3 bases between. CDR3 residues: CAWSLPQDTQYF. Partial CDR3 DNA: TGTGCCTGGAGTCTACCCCAAGACACCCAGTAC.

Notes on this clone: The listed genes are named as in mouse. The read halts 1 residue ahead of the CDR3 end, with the missing end drawn from the germline J gene. This chain joins TRBV13-2 and TRBJ1-2; D is possibly TRBD1 (5 bases). The germline gives CDR1 NNHNN, CDR2 SYGAGS (reference sequence). Trimming shortened V by 1 base and J by 4 bases, and 11 bases separated the two germline ends. The CDR3 is 14 residues long. CDR3 sequence reads: CASGDWDRGSDYTF. The covered CDR3 bases are TGTGCCAGCGGTGATTGGGACCGCGGCTCCGACTACACC.

This clone was observed once. The germline and genes are mouse ones. Read sequence stops 1 residue before the CDR3 end, and the germline J gene provides the missing end. The V and J genes are TRBV15 and TRBJ1-5; weak D call: TRBD1 (5 bases). Germline V gene lookup returns CDR1 SGHND and CDR2 FRSKSL. Trimming pared 6 bases from V and 0 bases from J, leaving 6 bases between. The length of the CDR3 is 13 residues. The CDR3 bases that were read are TGTGCCAGCAGCCAGGGTAACAACCAGGCTCCGCTT. This encodes CASSQGNNQAPL. The full CDR3 protein reads CASSQGNNQAPLF.

For this clone: Mouse names are used for the genes. The sequence runs out 1 residue before the end of the CDR3; the remainder is reconstructed from the germline J gene. This sequence joins TRBV15 and TRBJ2-3; 7 nucleotides align to TRBD2. There are 13 residues in the CDR3. V gave up 8 bases and J gave up 0 bases; unmatched junction bases: 2. Germline CDR1 reads SGHND; CDR2 reads FRSKSL. The part of the CDR3 DNA that was read is TGTGCCAGCGCTGGGGGTAGTGCAGAAACGCTGTAT. Protein: CASAGGSAETLY. The whole CDR3 sequence reads CASAGGSAETLYF. Full variable domain (remainder filled in from reference TRBV15 and TRBJ2-3): DAGVTQTPRHEVAEKGQTIILKCEPVSGHNDLFWYRQTKIQGLELLSYFRSKSLMEDGGAFKDRFKAEMLNSSFSTLKIQPTEPKDSAVYLCASAGGSAETLYFGSGTRLTVL.

For this clone: Gene names follow the mouse nomenclature. The CDR3 is cut off 1 residue early in the read; its end comes from the germline J gene. This chain uses TRBV14 with TRBJ2-5; no firm D call. The CDR3 extends over 13 amino acids. The germline CDR1 and CDR2 sequences are SGHDT and FRDEAV. Trimming removed 2 bases from V and 2 bases from J, with 6 bases in between. The CDR3 sequence: CASSLNIQDTQYF. The sequenced part of the CDR3 DNA is TGTGCCAGCAGTTTAAACATCCAAGACACCCAGTAC.

This clone was observed once. The gene symbols are mouse symbols. From the germline J gene comes the end of the CDR3, since the read stops 1 residue before it. The rearrangement links TRBV13-3 to TRBJ1-6, with D possibly matching TRBD1 (5 bases). TRBJ1-6 is marked as an open reading frame, function uncertain. The CDR3 extends over 15 amino acids. CDR1 and CDR2 from the germline V gene are NNHDY and SYVADS. Trimming pared 3 bases from V and 0 bases from J, leaving 7 bases between. The CDR3 protein is CASSGTISYNSPLYF. Incomplete CDR3 DNA: TGTGCCAGCAGTGGGACAATTTCCTATAATTCGCCCCTCTAC.

As to this clone: Any gene name here is a mouse gene name. The observed sequence ends 1 residue before the CDR3 terminus, with the missing tail filled in from the germline J gene. The J gene is TRBJ2-4, the V gene TRBV13-3; D perhaps matches TRBD1 (5 bases). V lost 3 bases to trimming and J lost 1 base, with 6 bases between them. The germline gives CDR1 NNHDY, CDR2 SYVADS. This CDR3 comprises 13 residues. The part of the CDR3 DNA that was read is TGTGCCAGCAGTGTCAGGGGTCAAAACACCTTGTAC. This translates into CASSVRGQNTLY. In full, the CDR3 is CASSVRGQNTLYF. Based on the CDR3 plus reference TRBV13-3 and TRBJ2-4, the full variable domain is EAAVTQSPRSKVAVTGGKVTLSCHQTNNHDYMYWYRQDTGHGLRLIHYSYVADSTEKGDIPDGYKASRPSQENFSLILELASLSQTAVYFCASSVRGQNTLYFGAGTRLSVL.

As for this clone: These gene names are mouse names. The DNA ends 1 residue before the CDR3 does, and the rest of the CDR3 is filled in from the germline J gene. The chain recombines TRBV2 with TRBJ2-2; 8 bases match TRBD1. Germline CDR1 reads LGHNA; CDR2 reads YSYQKL. Germline trimming cut 3 bases from V and 4 bases from J; bases unmatched to any gene: 4. The CDR3 extends over 15 amino acids. CDR3 bases read: TGTGCCAGCAGCCATCCCAGGGGGCCCACCGGGCAGCTCTAC. This translates into CASSHPRGPTGQLY. The complete CDR3 sequence is CASSHPRGPTGQLYF.

In the case of this clone: Germline and genes here are mouse. The DNA read from the CDR3 is TGCACCTGCAGTGCAGATGGTAACCAAGACACCCAGTAC. Residues: CTCSADGNQDTQY. The entire CDR3 sequence reads CTCSADGNQDTQYF. The chain uses TRBV1 and TRBJ2-5; D gene uncertain. The CDR3 end lies 1 residue beyond the end of the read and is filled in from the germline J gene. The germline V and J ends were trimmed by 0 bases and 0 bases, with 4 bases remaining between them. Germline assignment: CDR1 NSQYPW and CDR2 LRSPGD (reference sequence). This CDR3 spans 14 amino acids.

A note on this clone: The germline and genes are mouse ones. Read data end 1 residue before the CDR3 end; the end is taken from the germline J gene. This rearrangement joins TRBV19 to TRBJ2-5; unclear D gene. This CDR3 is 13 amino acids long. Germline CDR1 is FNHDT and CDR2 is SITEND (reference sequence). Trimming cost V 2 bases and J 0 bases, with 4 bases left between them. The CDR3 sequence is CASSIFNQDTQYF. Partial CDR3 DNA: TGTGCCAGCAGTATTTTTAACCAAGACACCCAGTAC.

Remarks on this clone: The listed genes are named as in mouse. The read is 1 residue too short to cover the CDR3 end, so that end is filled in from the germline J gene. V is TRBV15 and J is TRBJ2-5, with a possible D match to TRBD1 (6 bases). The germline V gene encodes CDR1 SGHND and CDR2 FRSKSL. The V end was cut by 3 bases, the J end by 6 bases, with 10 bases between. The CDR3 extends over 13 amino acids. The sequenced part of the CDR3 DNA is TGTGCCAGCAGTTTCACAGGGAGGGACACCCAGTAC. Protein product: CASSFTGRDTQY. The full CDR3 is CASSFTGRDTQYF.

About this clone itself: Any gene name here is a mouse gene name. Read sequence stops 1 residue before the CDR3 end, and the germline J gene provides the missing end. Other DNA sequences in the same sample also yield this CDR3. The chain recombines TRBV5 with TRBJ2-3; D may correspond to TRBD1 or TRBD2 (5 bases each). V shed 0 bases and J shed 1 base, with 5 bases lying between them. The CDR3 is 14 amino acids. The germline gives CDR1 LGHNA, CDR2 YNLKQL (reference sequence). CDR3 sequence reads: CASSQEGGAETLYF. The covered CDR3 bases are TGTGCCAGCAGCCAAGAGGGGGGTGCAGAAACGCTGTAT.

A remark on this clone: The germline and genes are mouse ones. The chain's CDR3 is CASSQVGAGAETLYF. Partial CDR3 DNA: TGTGCCAGCAGCCAAGTGGGGGCTGGTGCAGAAACGCTGTAT. V and J are TRBV5 and TRBJ2-3, with D perhaps assigned TRBD1 or TRBD2 (6 bases each). The read falls 1 residue short of the CDR3 end, and the missing part is taken from the germline J gene. Germline V lookup: CDR1 LGHNA, CDR2 YNLKQL (reference sequence). V lost 1 base and J lost 1, with 9 bases in between. The CDR3 has 15 residues.